The 8 T cell receptor beta chains below come from one sample, sequenced in a study of technical replicates of blood from a handful of donors (dated by TCRdb to the late 2010s). The method was the immunoSEQ multiplex PCR assay. TCRdb retrieved this table from immuneACCESS and kept in-frame rearrangements only. Not all clones are present; in checked studies, unresolved V genes account for under half, and no reason is known for the remainder. This sample is represented by about 60,000 clones; approximately 86% of them were singletons. Together, the top ten hold 4.5% to 6% of the sample. Sequences were obtained from PBMCs. These TCRs come from a human donor in good health. Some clones in this sample may be carry-over from other donors' samples.

The rearrangement uses TRBV4-3 and TRBJ2-5, with 9 bases fitting TRBD2. Germline values: CDR1 LGHNA, CDR2 YSLEER. The CDR3 runs to 16 residues. Losses at the gene ends were 0 bases for V and 9 bases for J; bases not matched to a gene: 11. The CDR3 region is CASSQDASGASRAQYF. CDR3 DNA sequence: TGCGCCAGCAGCCAAGACGCTAGCGGGGCTTCGAGGGCCCAGTACTTC.

The chain couples TRBV4-1 to TRBJ2-5; 16 bases line up with TRBD2. V dropped 4 bases and J dropped 5; count of bases not matched to a gene: 13. CDR3 length equals 19 residues. Germline values: CDR1 MGHRA, CDR2 YSYEKL. This CDR3 reads CASSLQSGTSGGADETQYF. In DNA form, the CDR3 reads TGCGCCAGCAGCCTTCAAAGTGGGACTAGCGGGGGGGCCGATGAGACCCAGTACTTC.

This chain links TRBV4-2 with TRBJ2-7, with D hard to call. V was trimmed by 1 base and J by 1 base, leaving 8 bases between them. From germline, CDR1 is LGHNA and CDR2 YNFKEQ. The CDR3 length is 14 residues. This chain's CDR3 is CASSQGPLSYEQYF. The CDR3 DNA reads TGTGCCAGCAGCCAAGGTCCCCTTTCCTACGAGCAGTACTTC.

This chain joins TRBV11-1 and TRBJ1-1; D not resolved. CDR3 length: 15 residues. The V gene lost 0 bases and the J gene lost 5 bases, with 13 bases spanning the gap. In germline, CDR1 is SGHAT, CDR2 FQDESV (reference sequence). As DNA, the CDR3 is TGTGCCAGCAGCTTAGCTTTGGGCCGGGGAACTGAAGCTTTCTTT. Its protein product is CASSLALGRGTEAFF.

The chain employs TRBV4-2 and TRBJ2-2; 13 nucleotides agree with TRBD2. Trimming took 3 bases from V and 6 from J; bases not matched to a gene: 10. This CDR3 has 18 residues. Germline V lookup: CDR1 LGHNA, CDR2 YNFKEQ. The CDR3 DNA follows: TGTGCCAGCAGCCAGGCAAGGCGGGGACTAGCGGGATCCGGGGAGCTGTTTTTT. It translates to CASSQARRGLAGSGELFF.

V and J are TRBV28 and TRBJ2-3; 7 nucleotides agree with TRBD1. The germline V gene encodes CDR1 MDHEN and CDR2 SYDVKM. With V trimmed by 7 bases and J by 7 bases, 11 bases remained unmatched. The CDR3 totals 14 residues. DNA for the CDR3: TGTGCCAGCATCCCTCCTGACAGGGCGAATACGCAGTATTTT. This translates into CASIPPDRANTQYF. Filled out from reference TRBV28 and TRBJ2-3, the complete variable domain reads DVKVTQSSRYLVKRTGEKVFLECVQDMDHENMFWYRQDPGLGLRLIYFSYDVKMKEKGDIPEGYSVSREKKERFSLILESASTNQTSMYLCASIPPDRANTQYFGPGTRLTVL.

This clone was detected only once. V is TRBV7-2 and J is TRBJ1-2; no reliable D call. The CDR3 consists of 14 residues. Trimming cost V 2 bases and J 7 bases, with 14 bases left between them. Germline-derived CDR1 and CDR2 are SGHTA and FQGNSA. The CDR3 DNA is TGTGCCAGCAGCTTATATGGCAGGCCTTCTGGCTACACCTTC. Amino acid sequence: CASSLYGRPSGYTF. Full variable domain (missing parts from reference TRBV7-2 and TRBJ1-2): GAGVSQSPSNKVTEKGKDVELRCDPISGHTALYWYRQSLGQGLEFLIYFQGNSAPDKSGLPSDRFSAERTGGSVSTLTIQRTQQEDSAVYLCASSLYGRPSGYTFGSGTRLTVV.

V and J are TRBV5-1 and TRBJ2-1; TRBD1 matches 7 bases. J gave up 6 bases and V 4 bases, and 7 bases lay outside the gene matches. Germline V gene lookup returns CDR1 SGHRS and CDR2 YFSETQ. CDR3 length: 14 residues. In nucleotides, the CDR3 is TGCGCCAGCAGCCCGGTCAGGGACAGCAATGAGCAGTTCTTC. Its translation: CASSPVRDSNEQFF.